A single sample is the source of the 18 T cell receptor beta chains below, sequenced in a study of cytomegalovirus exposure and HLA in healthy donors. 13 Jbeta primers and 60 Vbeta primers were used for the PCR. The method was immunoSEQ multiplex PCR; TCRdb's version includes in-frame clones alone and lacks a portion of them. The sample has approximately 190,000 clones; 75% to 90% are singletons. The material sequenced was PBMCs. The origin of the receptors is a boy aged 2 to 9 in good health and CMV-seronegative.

CDR3 bases: TGTGCCAGCAGTTTAAAACAGGGCGTCCCTAACTATGGCTACACCTTC. It codes for CASSLKQGVPNYGYTF. The chain links TRBV28 to TRBJ1-2; weak D call: TRBD1 (6 bases). With 2 bases removed from V and 0 bases from J, the gap between germline ends came to 13 bases. Germline lookup yields CDR1 MDHEN and CDR2 SYDVKM. This CDR3 region has 16 residues.

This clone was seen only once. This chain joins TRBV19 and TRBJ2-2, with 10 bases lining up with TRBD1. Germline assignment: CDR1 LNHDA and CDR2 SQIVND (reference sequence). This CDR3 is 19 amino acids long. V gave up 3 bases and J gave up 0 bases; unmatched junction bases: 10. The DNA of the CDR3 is TGTGCCAGTAGTATCTCCGCCGGGACAGGGGTGACGAACACCGGGGAGCTGTTTTTT. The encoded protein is CASSISAGTGVTNTGELFF.

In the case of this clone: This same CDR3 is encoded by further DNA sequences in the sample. CDR3 loop: CASSLAGPYEQYF. The CDR3, as DNA: TGTGCCAGCAGTTTGGCAGGCCCCTACGAGCAGTACTTC. V gene TRBV27 combines with J gene TRBJ2-7; D is unresolved. V was pared by 3 bases and J by 2 bases, with 8 bases between. CDR3 length: 13 residues. Germline CDR1 is MNHEY and CDR2 is SMNVEV (reference sequence).

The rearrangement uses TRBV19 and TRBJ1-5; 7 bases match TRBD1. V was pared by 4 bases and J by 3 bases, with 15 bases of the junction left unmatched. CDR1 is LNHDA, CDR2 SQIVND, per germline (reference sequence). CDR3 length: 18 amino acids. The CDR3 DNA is TGTGCCAGTAGTAGGGCGCGGGACAGACAATATTTCAATCAGCCCCAGCATTTT. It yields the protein CASSRARDRQYFNQPQHF. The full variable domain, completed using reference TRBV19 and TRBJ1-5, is DGGITQSPKYLFRKEGQNVTLSCEQNLNHDAMYWYRQDPGQGLRLIYYSQIVNDFQKGDIAEGYSVSREKKESFPLTVTSAQKNPTAFYLCASSRARDRQYFNQPQHFGDGTRLSIL.

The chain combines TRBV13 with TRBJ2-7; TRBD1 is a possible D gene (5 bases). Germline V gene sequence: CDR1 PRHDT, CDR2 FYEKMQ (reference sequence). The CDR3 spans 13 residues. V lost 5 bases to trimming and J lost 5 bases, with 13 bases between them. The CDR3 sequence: CASSQAPRDEQYF. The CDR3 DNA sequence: TGTGCCAGCAGCCAAGCCCCCAGGGACGAGCAGTACTTC.

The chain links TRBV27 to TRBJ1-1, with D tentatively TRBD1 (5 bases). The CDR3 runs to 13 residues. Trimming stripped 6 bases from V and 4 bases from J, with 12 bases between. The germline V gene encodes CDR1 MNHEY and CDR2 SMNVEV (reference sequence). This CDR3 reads CASRTEGLTEAFF. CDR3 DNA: TGTGCCAGCAGAACGGAGGGGCTCACTGAAGCTTTCTTT.

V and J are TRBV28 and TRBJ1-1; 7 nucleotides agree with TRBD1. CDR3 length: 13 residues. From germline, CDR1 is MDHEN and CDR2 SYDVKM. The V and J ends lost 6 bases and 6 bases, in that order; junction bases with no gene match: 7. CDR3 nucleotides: TGTGCCAGCAGCTCGTTACAGGGGCCTGAAGCTTTCTTT. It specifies CASSSLQGPEAFF.

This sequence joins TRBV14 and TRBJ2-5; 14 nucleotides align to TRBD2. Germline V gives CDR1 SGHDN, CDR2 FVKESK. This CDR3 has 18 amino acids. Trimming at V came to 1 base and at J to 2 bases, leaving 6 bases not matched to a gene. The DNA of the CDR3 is TGTGCCAGCAGCCAAGGGCGACTAGCGGGGGGGCCACAAGAGACCCAGTACTTC. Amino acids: CASSQGRLAGGPQETQYF.

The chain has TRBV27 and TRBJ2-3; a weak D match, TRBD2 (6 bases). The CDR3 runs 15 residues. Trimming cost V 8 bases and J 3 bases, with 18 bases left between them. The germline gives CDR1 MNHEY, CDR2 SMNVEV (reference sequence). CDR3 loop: CASSTGKGRTDTQYF. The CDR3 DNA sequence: TGTGCCAGCTCCACCGGGAAGGGGAGGACAGATACGCAGTATTTT.

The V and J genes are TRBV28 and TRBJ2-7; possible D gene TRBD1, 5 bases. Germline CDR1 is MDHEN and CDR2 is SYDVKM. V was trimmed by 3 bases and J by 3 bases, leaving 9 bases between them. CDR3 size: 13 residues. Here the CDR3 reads CASSFQGLYEQYF. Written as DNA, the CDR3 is TGTGCCAGCAGTTTTCAGGGTCTCTACGAGCAGTACTTC.

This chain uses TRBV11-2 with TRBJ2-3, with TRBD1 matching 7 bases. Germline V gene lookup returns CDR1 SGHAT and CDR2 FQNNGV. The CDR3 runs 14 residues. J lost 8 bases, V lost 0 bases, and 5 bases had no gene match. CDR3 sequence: CASSLDPAGGTQYF. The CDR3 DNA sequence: TGTGCCAGCAGCTTAGATCCGGCAGGGGGTACGCAGTATTTT.

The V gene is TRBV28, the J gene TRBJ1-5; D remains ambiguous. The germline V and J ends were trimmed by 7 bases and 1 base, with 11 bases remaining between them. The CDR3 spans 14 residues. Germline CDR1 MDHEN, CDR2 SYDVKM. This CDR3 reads CASKKGGSNQPQHF. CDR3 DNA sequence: TGTGCCAGCAAAAAGGGCGGGAGCAATCAGCCCCAGCATTTT.

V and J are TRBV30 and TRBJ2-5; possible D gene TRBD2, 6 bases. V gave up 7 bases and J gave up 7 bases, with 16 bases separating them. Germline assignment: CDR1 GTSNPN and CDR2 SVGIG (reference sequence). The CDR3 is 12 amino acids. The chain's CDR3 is CAYRDWGRTQYF. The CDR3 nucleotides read TGTGCCTACCGGGACTGGGGGAGGACCCAGTACTTC.

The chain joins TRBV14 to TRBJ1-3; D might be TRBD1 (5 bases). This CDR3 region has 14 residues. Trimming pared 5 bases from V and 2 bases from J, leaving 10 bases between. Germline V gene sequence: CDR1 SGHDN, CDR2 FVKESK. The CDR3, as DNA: TGTGCCAGCAGCAAACAGGTTGCTGGAAACACCATATATTTT. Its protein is CASSKQVAGNTIYF.

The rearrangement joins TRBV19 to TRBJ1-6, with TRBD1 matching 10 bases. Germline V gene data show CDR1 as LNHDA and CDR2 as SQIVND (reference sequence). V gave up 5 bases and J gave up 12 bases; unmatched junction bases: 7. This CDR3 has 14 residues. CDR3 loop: CASSAVDRGKPLHF. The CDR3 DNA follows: TGTGCCAGTAGTGCCGTGGACAGGGGGAAACCCCTCCACTTT.

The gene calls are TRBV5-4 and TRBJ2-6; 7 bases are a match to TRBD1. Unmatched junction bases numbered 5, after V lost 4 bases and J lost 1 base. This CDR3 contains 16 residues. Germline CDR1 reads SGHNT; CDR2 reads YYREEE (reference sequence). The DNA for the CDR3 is TGTGCCAGCAGCCCGCGCAGGGGGTCTGGGGCCAACGTCCTGACTTTC. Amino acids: CASSPRRGSGANVLTF.

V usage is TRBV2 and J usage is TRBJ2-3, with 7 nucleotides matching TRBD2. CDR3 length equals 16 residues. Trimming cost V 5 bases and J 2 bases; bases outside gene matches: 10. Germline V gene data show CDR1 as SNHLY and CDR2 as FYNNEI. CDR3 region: CASSYLAGANTDTQYF. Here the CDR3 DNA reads TGTGCCAGCAGTTACCTGGCGGGAGCTAACACAGATACGCAGTATTTT. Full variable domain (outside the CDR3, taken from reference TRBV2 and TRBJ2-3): EPEVTQTPSHQVTQMGQEVILRCVPISNHLYFYWYRQILGQKVEFLVSFYNNEISEKSEIFDDQFSVERPDGSNFTLKIRSTKLEDSAMYFCASSYLAGANTDTQYFGPGTRLTVL.

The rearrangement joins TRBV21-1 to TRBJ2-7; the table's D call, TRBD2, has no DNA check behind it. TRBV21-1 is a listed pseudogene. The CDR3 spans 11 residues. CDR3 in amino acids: CASSRDYEQYF. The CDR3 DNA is TGTGCCAGCAGCCGGGACTACGAGCAGTACTTC.